The TCR beta chain described here comes from a study of CD8 T cells in ankylosing spondylitis. The study's findings and limits: Characteristic of ankylosing spondylitis blood, it appeared, was a TCR beta motif comprising fewer than 10 highly homologous variants.

In TCRdb, the 5' RACE reads were re-called with MiXCR into one record per CDR3 protein. Found here are 250,000 to 400,000 distinct CDR3 sequences, 11% of them singletons; the top ten hold about 10%. With regard to this clonotype: Its antigen is as yet unknown.

The CDR3 loop spans 16 amino acids. Per the germline V gene, CDR1 is SGHRS and CDR2 is YFSETQ. Trimming shortened V by 4 bases and J by 0 bases, and 14 bases separated the two germline ends. The rearrangement links TRBV5-1 to TRBJ1-3, with D possibly being TRBD1 (5 bases). The sequence was obtained from a female donor with ankylosing spondylitis or in good health (not recorded which). The material sequenced was blood, either unsorted or a sorted T cell fraction (not recorded which). In DNA, the CDR3 is TGCGCCAGCAGCCCCGCCGGGGGAAGCTCTGGAAACACCATATATTTT. It specifies CASSPAGGSSGNTIYF.